This T cell receptor beta chain was found in a study of OX40 agonist ivuxolimab in advanced cancers. Background on the study: Patients were dosed intravenously with ivuxolimab at 0.01 to 10 mg/kg every 2 weeks. The study, taken as a whole, reports: The study did not work out the antigen specificity of the expanded peripheral T cells.

No patient had autoimmune disease or received systemic immunosuppression. Clones were read by immunoSEQ multiplex PCR, and TCRdb kept only the in-frame ones, dropping some. The sample carries over 100,000 clones, 80% to 95% recorded once. The table lists this clone with a count of one. Antigen specificity is unknown. V lost 3 bases, J lost 3 bases, and 6 bases stayed unmatched. The CDR3 totals 15 residues. CDR1 is PRHDT, CDR2 FYEKMQ, per germline (reference sequence). The origin of this receptor is an adult with an advanced solid tumor such as melanoma, head and neck, liver or kidney cancer. The chain recombines TRBV13 with TRBJ1-2; 8 positions match TRBD1. The specimen comprised CD4+ or CD8+ T cells sorted from blood, sampled in a trial of the OX40 agonist ivuxolimab. The CDR3 DNA reads as TGTGCCAGCAGCTTCAGGGGGCCATTGGACTATGGCTACACCTTC. It translates to CASSFRGPLDYGYTF.